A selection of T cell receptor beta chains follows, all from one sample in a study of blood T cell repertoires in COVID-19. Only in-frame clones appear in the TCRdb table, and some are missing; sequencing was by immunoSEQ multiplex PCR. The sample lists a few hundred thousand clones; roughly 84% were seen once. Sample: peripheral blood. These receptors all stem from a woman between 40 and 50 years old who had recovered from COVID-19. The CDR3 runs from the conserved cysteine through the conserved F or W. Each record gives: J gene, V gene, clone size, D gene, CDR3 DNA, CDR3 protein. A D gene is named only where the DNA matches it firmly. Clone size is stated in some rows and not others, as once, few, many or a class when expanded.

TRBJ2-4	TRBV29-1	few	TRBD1	TGCAGCGCAACCCGGGACAGGGGAAACATTCAGTACTTC	CSATRDRGNIQYF
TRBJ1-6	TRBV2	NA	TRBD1	TGTGCCAGCAGGGCCTCGGGACAGACCGGAGGAACCCTCCACTTT	CASRASGQTGGTLHF
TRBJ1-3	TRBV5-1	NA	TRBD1	TGCGCCAGCAGCTGGGGGACAGGGCGGAACACCATATATTTT	CASSWGTGRNTIYF
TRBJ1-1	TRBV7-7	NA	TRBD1	TGTGCCAGCAGCCGAGATCCGACAGGGCCCGCTTTCTTT	CASSRDPTGPAFF
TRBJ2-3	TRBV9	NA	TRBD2	TGTGCCAGCAACTCCGGGACTAGCGCAACAGATACGCAGTATTTT	CASNSGTSATDTQYF
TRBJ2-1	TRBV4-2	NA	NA	TGTGCCAGCAGCCAAACGGACAGCCATCCCTACAATGAGCAGTTCTTC	CASSQTDSHPYNEQFF
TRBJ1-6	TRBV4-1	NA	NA	TGCGCCAGCAGCCAAGATCTTGCCCACTTATCACCCCTCCACTTT	CASSQDLAHLSPLHF
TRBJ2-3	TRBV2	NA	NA	TGTGCCAGCAGTGAAGGGGGGGCAGATACGCAGTATTTT	CASSEGGADTQYF
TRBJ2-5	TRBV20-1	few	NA	TGCAGTGCTAGAGTTATTGAGACCCAGTACTTC	CSARVIETQYF
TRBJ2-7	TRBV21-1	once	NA	TGTGCCAGCAGCAAAGACCACAGGGGGCGTCTTAACGAGCAGTACTTC	CASSKDHRGRLNEQYF
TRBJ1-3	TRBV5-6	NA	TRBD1	TGTGCCAGCAGCCCGACAGGGCAGCGAAACACCATATATTTT	CASSPTGQRNTIYF
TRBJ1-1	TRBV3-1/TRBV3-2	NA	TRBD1	TGTGCCAGCAGCCAAGCCGACAGGGGGTACACTGAAGCTTTCTTT	CASSQADRGYTEAFF
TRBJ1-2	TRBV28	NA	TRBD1	TGTGCCAGCAGTTTATTGTCGGACAGGGGACAATTGGGGAGTGGCTACACCTTC	CASSLLSDRGQLGSGYTF
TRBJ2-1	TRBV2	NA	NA	TGTGCCAGCAGCCGAAGCCCCGGGGTCAACAATGAGCAGTTCTTC	CASSRSPGVNNEQFF
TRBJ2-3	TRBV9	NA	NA	TGTGCCAGCAGCGTAGCCCAGAGCGCCGATACGCAGTATTTT	CASSVAQSADTQYF
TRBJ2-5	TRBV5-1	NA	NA	TGCGCCAGCAGCTTGGTTGACTCCGGCGGGGAGACCCAGTACTTC	CASSLVDSGGETQYF
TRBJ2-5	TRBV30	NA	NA	TGTGCCTGGAGTAGGGGGTATAGGGAGACCCAGTACTTC	CAWSRGYRETQYF
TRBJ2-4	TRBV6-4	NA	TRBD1	TGTGCCAGCAGTAGGGACAGTGGGATTCAGTACTTC	CASSRDSGIQYF
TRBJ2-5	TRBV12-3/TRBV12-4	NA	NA	TGTGCCAGCAGGAGGACAGCAGAGACCCAGTACTTC	CASRRTAETQYF
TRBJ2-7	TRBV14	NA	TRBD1	TGTGCCAGCAGCCAAAACCAGGGGACAGCTGTGCAGTACTTC	CASSQNQGTAVQYF
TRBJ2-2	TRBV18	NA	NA	TGTGCCAGCTCACGGATATCAGGGAAGGACACCGGGGAGCTGTTTTTT	CASSRISGKDTGELFF
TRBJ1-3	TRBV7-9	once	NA	TGTGCCAGCAGCTTAGACAGGGACGGAAACACCATATATTTT	CASSLDRDGNTIYF
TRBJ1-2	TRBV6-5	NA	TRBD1	TGTGCCAGCAGTCCAGGACAGGGAGCGCACTATGGCTACACCTTC	CASSPGQGAHYGYTF
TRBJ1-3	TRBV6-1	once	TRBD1	TGTGCCAGCAGTGAATTACAGGGGCAAGGCACCATATATTTT	CASSELQGQGTIYF
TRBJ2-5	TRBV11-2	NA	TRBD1	TGTGCCAGCAGCTTAGATTCCAGGGCAGGGGGCCAAGAGACCCAGTACTTC	CASSLDSRAGGQETQYF
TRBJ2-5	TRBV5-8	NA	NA	TGTGCCAGCAGCTTCCTGGCATCCCAAGAGACCCAGTACTTC	CASSFLASQETQYF